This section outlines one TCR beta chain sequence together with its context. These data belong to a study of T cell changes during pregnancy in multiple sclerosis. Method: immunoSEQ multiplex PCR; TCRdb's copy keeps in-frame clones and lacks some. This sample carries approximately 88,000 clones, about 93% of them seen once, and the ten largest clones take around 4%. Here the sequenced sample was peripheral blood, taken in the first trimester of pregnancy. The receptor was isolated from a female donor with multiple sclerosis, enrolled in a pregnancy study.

The DNA of the CDR3 is TGTGCCAGCAGCCCAACAGGGTTTCACTTCACTAATGAAAAACTGTTTTTT. Encoded protein: CASSPTGFHFTNEKLFF. This chain uses TRBV21-1 with TRBJ1-4; TRBD1, as called in the table, went unchecked against the DNA. TRBV21-1 is tagged as a pseudogene. The CDR3 sequence is 17 residues long.